One and the same sample provided the 18 T cell receptor beta chains below, sequenced in a study of blood T cell repertoires in COVID-19. Assay: immunoSEQ multiplex PCR; the TCRdb copy retains only in-frame clones and omits some. The profile covers around 140,000 clones, with 80% to 85% appearing a single time and approximately 9.1% taken by the ten largest. Sequenced: peripheral blood. The receptors were gathered from a woman aged 55-69 years with active or convalescent COVID-19.

V usage is TRBV5-1 and J usage is TRBJ2-1, with D possibly matching TRBD2 (6 bases). Trimming removed 5 bases from V and 2 bases from J, with 14 bases in between. From germline, CDR1 is SGHRS and CDR2 YFSETQ. The CDR3 extends over 15 amino acids. The CDR3 nucleotides read TGCGCCAGCAGGGGAGGCCCAGCGGCCTACAATGAGCAGTTCTTC. Protein sequence: CASRGGPAAYNEQFF.

The chain uses TRBV4-1 and TRBJ2-1; weak D call: TRBD2 (6 bases). Trimming removed 4 bases from V and 3 bases from J, with 10 bases in between. The CDR3 has 14 amino acids. Germline values: CDR1 MGHRA, CDR2 YSYEKL. In nucleotides, the CDR3 is TGCGCCAGCAGCCCCCGGGGGATCTACAATGAGCAGTTCTTC. Amino acid sequence: CASSPRGIYNEQFF.

The chain couples TRBV20-1 to TRBJ1-1; 7 nucleotides align to TRBD1. Germline V gene sequence: CDR1 DFQATT, CDR2 SNEGSKA (reference sequence). The trim removed 5 bases at V and 7 bases at J, leaving 4 bases unmatched. The length of the CDR3 is 11 residues. The CDR3 region is CSAFGQDEAFF. The CDR3 coding sequence is TGCAGTGCTTTTGGACAGGATGAAGCTTTCTTT.

The CDR3, as DNA: TGTGCCAGCAGTTTCTACAGGAGCTCCTACGAGCAGTACTTC. Protein sequence: CASSFYRSSYEQYF. The chain couples TRBV27 to TRBJ2-7; the D gene is possibly TRBD1 (5 bases). Trimming took off 3 bases at V and 0 bases at J, with 9 bases between the two ends. Germline-derived CDR1 and CDR2 are MNHEY and SMNVEV (reference sequence). The CDR3 is 14 residues long.

This chain connects TRBV7-2 to TRBJ2-5; 8 positions match TRBD2. V gave up 6 bases and J gave up 1 base; unmatched junction bases: 10. CDR3 length: 16 amino acids. Germline CDR1 and CDR2: SGHTA and FQGNSA. CDR3 coding DNA: TGTGCCAGCAGACCCGCGGGGGCGGGGGGCCAAGAGACCCAGTACTTC. Its translation: CASRPAGAGGQETQYF. The full variable domain, its missing parts supplied by reference TRBV7-2 and TRBJ2-5, is GAGVSQSPSNKVTEKGKDVELRCDPISGHTALYWYRQSLGQGLEFLIYFQGNSAPDKSGLPSDRFSAERTGGSVSTLTIQRTQQEDSAVYLCASRPAGAGGQETQYFGPGTRLLVL.

This chain links TRBV5-1 with TRBJ2-1; 11 bases are a match to TRBD2. Germline V gives CDR1 SGHRS, CDR2 YFSETQ. This CDR3 is built from 15 residues. The J segment lost 5 bases and the V segment lost 4 bases, leaving 5 bases of the junction unmatched. The DNA of the CDR3 is TGCGCCAGCAGCCCCGGGACTAGCGGAAACAATGAGCAGTTCTTC. Protein product: CASSPGTSGNNEQFF.

The chain uses TRBV7-2 and TRBJ2-3, with D tentatively TRBD2 (6 bases). V shed 5 bases and J shed 0 bases, with 15 bases lying between them. Germline CDR1 SGHTA, CDR2 FQGNSA. The CDR3 spans 16 residues. This chain's CDR3 is CASSQRPLASTDTQYF. CDR3 sequence (DNA): TGTGCCAGCAGCCAAAGACCCCTAGCGAGCACAGATACGCAGTATTTT.

The gene calls are TRBV6-4 and TRBJ1-2; D unresolved. The CDR3 consists of 13 residues. Trimming removed 0 bases at V and 8 bases at J, with 10 bases between. Germline lookup yields CDR1 MRHNA and CDR2 SNTAGT. This chain's CDR3 is CASSDSNGIGYTF. The CDR3 region has the DNA TGTGCCAGCAGTGACTCGAACGGGATCGGCTACACCTTC.

V is TRBV29-1 and J is TRBJ2-3; D might be TRBD2 (5 bases). Germline assignment: CDR1 SQVTM and CDR2 ANQGSEA. The CDR3 is 14 amino acids. V lost 4 bases and J 2 bases, leaving 13 bases between the germline ends. The CDR3 sequence is CSVVPAATTDTQYF. The CDR3 DNA reads as TGCAGCGTTGTACCAGCGGCGACCACAGATACGCAGTATTTT.

The chain is built from TRBV27 and TRBJ2-1; D perhaps matches TRBD2 (7 bases). V lost 3 bases to trimming and J lost 3 bases, with 18 bases between them. CDR3 length: 17 amino acids. CDR1 MNHEY and CDR2 SMNVEV come from the germline V gene (reference sequence). CDR3 in DNA: TGTGCCAGCAGTTTCGGTTCTAGCGGACAGATCTACAATGAGCAGTTCTTC. It specifies CASSFGSSGQIYNEQFF.

This clone occurred once. The chain carries TRBV5-1 and TRBJ2-2; tentatively, D is TRBD2 (7 bases). V lost 3 bases to trimming and J lost 3 bases, with 15 bases between them. This CDR3 region has 16 residues. Per the germline V gene, CDR1 is SGHRS and CDR2 is YFSETQ. Here the CDR3 DNA reads TGCGCCAGCAGCTCCCTGGGCGGGGGCGACACCGGGGAGCTGTTTTTT. Amino acids: CASSSLGGGDTGELFF.

V usage is TRBV5-4 and J usage is TRBJ2-1; D gene unclear. The CDR3 loop spans 16 amino acids. Germline CDR1 SGHNT, CDR2 YYREEE (reference sequence). Trimming cost V 3 bases and J 6 bases, with 19 bases left between them. This CDR3 is CASSSPEPEVPNEQFF. CDR3 coding DNA: TGTGCCAGCAGCTCCCCGGAGCCCGAAGTCCCCAATGAGCAGTTCTTC.

The gene calls are TRBV7-8 and TRBJ1-2, with D possibly matching TRBD1 (6 bases). The V end lost 5 bases, the J end lost 4 bases, and 14 bases lay between the germline ends. CDR1 is SGHVS and CDR2 is FQNEAQ in the germline V gene. The length of the CDR3 is 14 residues. The CDR3 nucleotides are TGTGCCAGCAGCCTCGGACAGACCACCTATGGCTACACCTTC. This translates into CASSLGQTTYGYTF. Together with reference TRBV7-8 and TRBJ1-2, the CDR3 gives the full variable domain: GAGVSQSPRYKVAKRGQDVALRCDPISGHVSLFWYQQALGQGPEFLTYFQNEAQLDKSGLPSDRFFAERPEGSVSTLKIQRTQQEDSAVYLCASSLGQTTYGYTFGSGTRLTVV.

The V call is TRBV19, the J call TRBJ1-3; D is possibly TRBD1 (5 bases). This CDR3 has 18 residues. Germline CDR1 and CDR2: LNHDA and SQIVND (reference sequence). Trimming took off 7 bases at V and 1 base at J, with 23 bases between the two ends. The chain's CDR3 is CASTRQGENLGSGNTIYF. The CDR3 DNA reads TGTGCCAGTACCCGACAAGGGGAAAACTTAGGATCTGGAAACACCATATATTTT.

This sequence joins TRBV10-3 and TRBJ1-5; D is uncertain. V was trimmed by 2 bases and J by 5 bases, leaving 4 bases between them. CDR1 and CDR2 from the germline V gene are ENHRY and SYGVKD. This CDR3 region has 12 residues. The CDR3 sequence: CAISEPDQPQHF. CDR3 sequence (DNA): TGTGCCATCAGTGAGCCGGATCAGCCCCAGCATTTT.

CDR3 region: CASSSQGENYGYTF. In nucleotides, the CDR3 is TGTGCCAGCAGTTCACAGGGGGAAAACTATGGCTACACCTTC. V and J are TRBV28 and TRBJ1-2; 8 nucleotides match TRBD1. The V segment lost 4 bases and the J segment 2 bases; nucleotides outside the gene matches: 3. The CDR3 sequence is 14 residues long. Germline CDR1 is MDHEN and CDR2 is SYDVKM.

This clone appeared a few times. The chain has TRBV4-1 and TRBJ1-4, with 9 bases aligning to TRBD1. Germline V CDR1 and CDR2: MGHRA, YSYEKL. The CDR3 sequence is 15 residues long. The V segment lost 7 bases and the J segment 5 bases; nucleotides outside the gene matches: 8. This CDR3 is CASKSFGTGNEKLFF. For the CDR3, the DNA is TGCGCCAGCAAAAGCTTCGGGACAGGGAATGAAAAACTGTTTTTT.

The chain carries TRBV6-1 and TRBJ2-1; the D gene is possibly TRBD2 (6 bases). The CDR3 spans 15 residues. V dropped 1 base and J dropped 6 bases, with 13 bases sitting between them. From germline, CDR1 is MNHNS and CDR2 SASEGT. CDR3 sequence reads: CASSEGLVQANEQFF. CDR3 nucleotides: TGTGCCAGCAGTGAAGGACTAGTGCAGGCCAATGAGCAGTTCTTC.